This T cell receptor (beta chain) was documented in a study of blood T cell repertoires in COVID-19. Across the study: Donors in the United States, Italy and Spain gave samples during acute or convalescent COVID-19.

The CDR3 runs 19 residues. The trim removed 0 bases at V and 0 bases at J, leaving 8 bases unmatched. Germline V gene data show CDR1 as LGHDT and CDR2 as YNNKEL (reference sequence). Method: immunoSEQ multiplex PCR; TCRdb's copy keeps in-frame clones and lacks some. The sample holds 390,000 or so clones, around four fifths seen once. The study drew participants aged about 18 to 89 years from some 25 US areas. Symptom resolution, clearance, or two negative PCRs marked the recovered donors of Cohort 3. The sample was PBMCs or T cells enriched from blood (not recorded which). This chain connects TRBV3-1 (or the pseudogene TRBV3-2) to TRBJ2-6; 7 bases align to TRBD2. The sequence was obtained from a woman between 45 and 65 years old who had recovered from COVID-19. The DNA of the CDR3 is TGTGCCAGCAGCCAAGAGATTGCGGGAGAAACCTCTGGGGCCAACGTCCTGACTTTC. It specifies CASSQEIAGETSGANVLTF.